This TCR beta chain appears in the sequencing data of a study of T cells in localized non-small cell lung cancer. Losses at the gene ends were 5 bases for V and 0 bases for J; bases not matched to a gene: 7. CDR3 length equals 15 residues. Germline loops: CDR1 MNHEY, CDR2 SMNVEV (reference sequence). Data came from immunoSEQ multiplex PCR; TCRdb stores just in-frame clones and leaves some out. The sample includes 25,000 to 35,000 clones, around 93% of them seen just once. The chain has TRBV27 and TRBJ2-7; 7 bases are a match to TRBD1. This clonotype was sampled from a female donor over 55 with stage I lung adenocarcinoma. The starting material was peripheral blood, obtained before any cancer treatment. The CDR3 is CASSRTGLSSYEQYF. The CDR3 DNA follows: TGTGCCAGCAGTCGGACAGGTTTAAGCTCCTACGAGCAGTACTTC.